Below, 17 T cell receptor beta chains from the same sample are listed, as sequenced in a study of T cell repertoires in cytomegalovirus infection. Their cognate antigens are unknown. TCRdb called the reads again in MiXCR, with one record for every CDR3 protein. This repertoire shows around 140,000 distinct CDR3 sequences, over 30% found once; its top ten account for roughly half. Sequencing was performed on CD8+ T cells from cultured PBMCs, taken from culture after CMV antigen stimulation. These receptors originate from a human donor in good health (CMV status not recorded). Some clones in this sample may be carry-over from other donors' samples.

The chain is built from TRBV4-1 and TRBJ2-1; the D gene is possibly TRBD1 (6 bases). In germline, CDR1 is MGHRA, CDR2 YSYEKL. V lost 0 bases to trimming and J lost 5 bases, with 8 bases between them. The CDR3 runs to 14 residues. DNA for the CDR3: TGCGCCAGCAGCCAAGATGCAGGGGACAATGAGCAGTTCTTC. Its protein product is CASSQDAGDNEQFF.

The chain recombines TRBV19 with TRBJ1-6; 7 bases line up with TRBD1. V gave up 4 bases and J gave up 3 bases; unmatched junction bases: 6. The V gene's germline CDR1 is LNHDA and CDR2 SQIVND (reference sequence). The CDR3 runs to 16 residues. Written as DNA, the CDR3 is TGTGCCAGTAGTACAAGAACAGGGGACTATAATTCACCCCTCCACTTT. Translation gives CASSTRTGDYNSPLHF.

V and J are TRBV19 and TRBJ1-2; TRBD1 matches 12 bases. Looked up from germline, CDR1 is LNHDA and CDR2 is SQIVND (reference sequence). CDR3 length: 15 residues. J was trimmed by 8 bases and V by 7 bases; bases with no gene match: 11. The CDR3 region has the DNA TGTGCCAGTAATCCCGGGACAGGGGGCTTGCTAGGCTACACCTTC. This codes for CASNPGTGGLLGYTF.

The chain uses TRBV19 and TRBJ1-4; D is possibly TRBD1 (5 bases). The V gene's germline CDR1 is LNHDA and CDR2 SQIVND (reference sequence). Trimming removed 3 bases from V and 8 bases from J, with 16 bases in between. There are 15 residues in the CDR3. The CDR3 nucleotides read TGTGCCAGTAGTATCCAGGACACCAAAGCCGAAAAACTGTTTTTT. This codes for CASSIQDTKAEKLFF.

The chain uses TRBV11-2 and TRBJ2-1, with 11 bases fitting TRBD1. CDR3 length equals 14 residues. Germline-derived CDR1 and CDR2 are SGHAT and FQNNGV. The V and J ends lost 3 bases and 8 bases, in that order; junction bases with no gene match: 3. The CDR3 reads CASSLWTGGDEQFF. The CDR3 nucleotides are TGTGCCAGCAGCTTGTGGACAGGGGGCGATGAGCAGTTCTTC.

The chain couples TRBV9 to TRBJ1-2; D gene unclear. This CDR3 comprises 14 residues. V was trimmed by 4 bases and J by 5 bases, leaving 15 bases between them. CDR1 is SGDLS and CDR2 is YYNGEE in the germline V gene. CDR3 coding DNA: TGTGCCAGCAGCTCACCCCCGGACGGTTATGGCTACACCTTC. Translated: CASSSPPDGYGYTF.

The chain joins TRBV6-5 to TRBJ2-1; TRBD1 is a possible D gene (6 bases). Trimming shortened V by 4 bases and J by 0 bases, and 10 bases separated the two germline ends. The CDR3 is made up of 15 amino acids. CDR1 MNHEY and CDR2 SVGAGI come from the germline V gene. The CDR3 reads CASSSLDSSYNEQFF. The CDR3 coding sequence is TGTGCCAGCAGTTCCCTGGACAGCTCCTACAATGAGCAGTTCTTC.

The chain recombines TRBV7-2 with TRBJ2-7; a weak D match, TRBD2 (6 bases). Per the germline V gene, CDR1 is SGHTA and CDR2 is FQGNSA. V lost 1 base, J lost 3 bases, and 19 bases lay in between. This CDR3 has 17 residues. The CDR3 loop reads CASSLGKVSEGLYEQYF. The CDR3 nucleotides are TGTGCCAGCAGCTTAGGAAAAGTCTCGGAGGGTCTCTACGAGCAGTACTTC.

Written as DNA, the CDR3 is TGTGCCAGCAGTCCCCCGACCCTCTACGAGCAGTACTTC. This gives the protein CASSPPTLYEQYF. V gene TRBV6-8 combines with J gene TRBJ2-7; D not resolved. Looked up from germline, CDR1 is MNHGY and CDR2 is SAAAGT. The CDR3 consists of 13 residues. The ends were cut back, 5 bases at V and 3 bases at J, with 11 bases in the middle.

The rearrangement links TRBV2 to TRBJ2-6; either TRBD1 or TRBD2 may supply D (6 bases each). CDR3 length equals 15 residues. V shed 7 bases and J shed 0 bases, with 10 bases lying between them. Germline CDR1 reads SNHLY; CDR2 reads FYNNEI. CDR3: CASTGADSGANVLTF. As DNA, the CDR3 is TGTGCCAGCACGGGGGCAGACTCTGGGGCCAACGTCCTGACTTTC.

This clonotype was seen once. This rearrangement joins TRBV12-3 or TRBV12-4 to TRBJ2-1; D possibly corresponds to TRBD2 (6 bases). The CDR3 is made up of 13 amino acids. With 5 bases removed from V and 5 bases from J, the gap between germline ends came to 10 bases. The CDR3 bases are TGTGCCAGCAGTGCGGGACCTAACAATGAGCAGTTCTTC. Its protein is CASSAGPNNEQFF.

This CDR3 reads CASSIGQGNQPQHF. Here the CDR3 DNA reads TGTGCCAGTAGTATCGGGCAGGGCAATCAGCCCCAGCATTTT. This chain uses TRBV19 with TRBJ1-5; the D is unclear. Germline V CDR1 and CDR2: LNHDA, SQIVND (reference sequence). Trimming removed 3 bases at V and 2 bases at J, with 8 bases between. CDR3 length equals 14 residues.

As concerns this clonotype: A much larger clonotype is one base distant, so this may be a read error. The CDR3 DNA is TGTGCCAACAGCCCGAGGCCAGACTACGAGCAGTACTTC. This encodes CANSPRPDYEQYF. The chain recombines TRBV11-2 with TRBJ2-7, with D hard to call. The germline V gene has CDR1 SGHAT and CDR2 FQNNGV. The CDR3 has 13 residues.

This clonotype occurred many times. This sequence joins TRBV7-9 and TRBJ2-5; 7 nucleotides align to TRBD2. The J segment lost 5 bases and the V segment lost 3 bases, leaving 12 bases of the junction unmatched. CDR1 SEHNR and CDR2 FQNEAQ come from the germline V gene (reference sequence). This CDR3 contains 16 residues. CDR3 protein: CASSLQTSPLGETQYF. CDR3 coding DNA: TGTGCCAGCAGCTTGCAGACTAGCCCCCTAGGGGAGACCCAGTACTTC.

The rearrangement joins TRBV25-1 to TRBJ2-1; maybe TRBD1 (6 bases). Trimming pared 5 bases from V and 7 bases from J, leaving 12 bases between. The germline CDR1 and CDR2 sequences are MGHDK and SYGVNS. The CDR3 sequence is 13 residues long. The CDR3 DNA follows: TGTGCCAGCAGTCAGGGGTTACAAAATGAGCAGTTCTTC. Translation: CASSQGLQNEQFF.

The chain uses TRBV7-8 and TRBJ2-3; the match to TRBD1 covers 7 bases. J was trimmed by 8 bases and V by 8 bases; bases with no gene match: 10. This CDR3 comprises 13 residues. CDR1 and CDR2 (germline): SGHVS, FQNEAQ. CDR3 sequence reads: CASRQGRSVTQYF. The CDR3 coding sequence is TGTGCCAGCCGACAGGGCAGATCGGTTACGCAGTATTTT.

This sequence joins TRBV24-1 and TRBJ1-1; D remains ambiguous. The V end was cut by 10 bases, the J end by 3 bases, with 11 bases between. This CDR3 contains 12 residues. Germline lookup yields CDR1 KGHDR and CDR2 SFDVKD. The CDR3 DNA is TGTGCCACTCCAGACGTGGACACTGAAGCTTTCTTT. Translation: CATPDVDTEAFF.